The clone carrying this T cell receptor beta chain was seen once. Its antigen is undetermined. The data derive from a study of CD8 T cells in Susac syndrome. Study-wide results and caveats: As the study acknowledged, the number of individuals who were part of its TCR sequencing and HLA analysis was relatively small.

When the RNA was reverse transcribed, random hexamers were used with an input of roughly 0.45 to 1 ug. TCRdb passed the immunoSEQ multiplex PCR reads through MiXCR, listing each CDR3 protein once. The repertoire holds about 210,000 distinct CDR3 sequences, with 85% to 95% as singletons. Healthy donors matched for age and sex were used as controls. Sequencing was done on a sample of CD4+ T cells from PBMCs. The TCR sequence derives from a human donor in good health.

The CDR3 nucleotides are TGTGCCAGCAGCCGTACAGGGACGAACAATCAGCCCCAGCATTTT. Amino acids: CASSRTGTNNQPQHF. V gene TRBV6-5 combines with J gene TRBJ1-5; tentatively, D is TRBD1 (6 bases). Trimming took 6 bases from V and 3 from J, leaving 15 bases between them. CDR1 and CDR2 (germline): MNHEY, SVGAGI. The length of the CDR3 is 15 residues.